The clone carrying this TCR beta chain showed up many times. RNA transcripts served as template for amplifying TCR beta CDR3 sequences. The first round was an RT-PCR with HTBI primers, and the second round was a multiplex PCR. TCRdb fed the multiplex PCR reads into MiXCR, producing one record per CDR3 protein. The sample includes 300,000 to 350,000 distinct CDR3 sequences, roughly 15% of them seen just once. Germline V gives CDR1 SGDLS, CDR2 YYNGEE. This CDR3 region has 16 residues. The ends lost 4 bases at V and 8 bases at J; junction bases unmatched: 17. As diagnostic evidence, clinical symptoms, serum thyroxine, TRAb, thyroid ultrasound and orbital computed tomography were relied upon. The data derive from a study of Graves' ophthalmopathy and Graves' hyperthyroidism.

The receptor was isolated from an adult man with Graves' ophthalmopathy. The gene calls are TRBV9 and TRBJ1-2, with 7 bases aligning to TRBD1. Sequencing was carried out using peripheral blood. The CDR3 protein is CASSPQTGPTREGYTF. The CDR3 DNA follows: TGTGCCAGCAGCCCTCAGACAGGGCCGACACGCGAGGGCTACACCTTC.